A single TCR beta chain is shown here with its context. Its specificity is unknown. This entry belongs to a study of cytotoxic CD8 clonotypes in ibrutinib-treated CLL. Regarding the study as a whole: Clonality grew at ibrutinib response; at progression, it decreased back toward baseline.

This table comes from immunoSEQ multiplex PCR, and its TCRdb copy is limited to in-frame clones, with some not included. Among 150,000 to 200,000 clones listed, around 70% were seen once. The source is a human donor with chronic lymphocytic leukemia. The sample in question was PBMCs, obtained after 24 months of ibrutinib treatment.

CDR3 residues: CASSTKDRENIQYF. The CDR3 DNA reads TGTGCCAGTAGTACCAAGGACAGGGAAAACATTCAGTACTTC. This sequence joins TRBV19 and TRBJ2-4, with 8 nucleotides matching TRBD1. Losses at the gene ends were 4 bases for V and 5 bases for J; bases not matched to a gene: 4. CDR1 LNHDA and CDR2 SQIVND come from the germline V gene (reference sequence). This CDR3 has 14 amino acids.